The clone carrying this TCR beta chain has only one observation. Its specificity is not known. TCRdb reprocessed the multiplex PCR reads via MiXCR and lists one record per CDR3 protein. The sample lists approximately 280,000 distinct CDR3 sequences, roughly 31% occurring once. Samples came from axillary lymph nodes draining the breast cancer. The CDR3 runs to 19 residues. Trimming left V 7 bases short and J 1 base short, with 23 bases between. CDR1 and CDR2 from the germline V gene are ENHRY and SYGVKD. The data were taken from a study of breast tumors, draining lymph nodes, adjacent tissues. Overall study results and limits: Tumors had less TCR diversity than lymph nodes, more than nontumor tissue. That most tumor T cells come from lymph nodes remained unproven. Findings are consistent with lymph node origin and intratumoral expansion of most tumor T cells.

The chain joins TRBV10-3 to TRBJ2-6; D is unclear. Sequenced material: axillary lymph node tissue. The sequence came from a female donor with breast cancer. Some clones in this sample may be carry-over from other donors' samples. The CDR3 region is CAIIVGRRLRVSGANVLTF. CDR3 bases: TGTGCCATCATTGTAGGTCGACGGCTACGGGTATCTGGGGCCAACGTCCTGACTTTC.